What follows describes a single TCR beta chain. From germline, CDR1 is KGHSH and CDR2 LQKENI. The CDR3 runs to 14 residues. Unmatched junction bases numbered 6, after V lost 3 bases and J lost 12 bases. The authors' processing: Cell counts per sample came from amplifying reference gene primers. Clones were read by immunoSEQ multiplex PCR, and TCRdb kept only the in-frame ones, dropping some. V, J and clone size reflect that table, while D and trimming were determined from the DNA. The repertoire holds over 120,000 clones, 87% seen once, with over 0.8% in the top ten. This sample was taken from a study of blood T cell repertoires in COVID-19. Background on the study: Spain, Italy and the United States supplied samples that represented acute and convalescent COVID-19. PBMCs, B-cell-depleted T cells, or T cells provided the cDNA or gDNA that made up the material.

The sample comprised peripheral blood. The sequence derives from a woman aged 45-65 years with acute or convalescent COVID-19. This chain links TRBV18 with TRBJ2-7; 15 bases map to TRBD2. CDR3 nucleotide sequence: TGTGCCAGCTCACCCGGGGGACTAGCGGGAGGTTGGTACTTC. Its translation: CASSPGGLAGGWYF. The whole variable domain, filled in from reference TRBV18 and TRBJ2-7, reads NAGVMQNPRHLVRRRGQEARLRCSPMKGHSHVYWYRQLPEEGLKFMVYLQKENIIDESGMPKERFSAEFPKEGPSILRIQQVVRGDSAAYFCASSPGGLAGGWYFGPGTRLTVT.